This T cell receptor beta chain was documented in a study of breast tumors, draining lymph nodes, adjacent tissues. This clonotype was detected ten times or more. Axillary draining lymph nodes of breast cancer patients supplied the node samples. From the multiplex PCR reads, TCRdb called clonotypes with MiXCR, one entry per CDR3 protein. The profile shows nearly 200,000 distinct CDR3 sequences, approximately 31% of them singletons. V lost 1 base, J lost 5 bases, and 5 bases stayed unmatched. Looked up from germline, CDR1 is DFQATT and CDR2 is SNEGSKA (reference sequence). This CDR3 is 14 amino acids long.

Sequencing used axillary lymph node tissue. This chain uses TRBV20-1 with TRBJ2-3; TRBD2 matches at 8 bases. The clonotype was recovered from a female donor with breast cancer. Some clones in this sample may be carry-over from other donors' samples. This CDR3 reads CSARASGSIDTQYF. The CDR3, as DNA: TGCAGTGCTAGAGCCAGCGGGAGTATAGATACGCAGTATTTT.